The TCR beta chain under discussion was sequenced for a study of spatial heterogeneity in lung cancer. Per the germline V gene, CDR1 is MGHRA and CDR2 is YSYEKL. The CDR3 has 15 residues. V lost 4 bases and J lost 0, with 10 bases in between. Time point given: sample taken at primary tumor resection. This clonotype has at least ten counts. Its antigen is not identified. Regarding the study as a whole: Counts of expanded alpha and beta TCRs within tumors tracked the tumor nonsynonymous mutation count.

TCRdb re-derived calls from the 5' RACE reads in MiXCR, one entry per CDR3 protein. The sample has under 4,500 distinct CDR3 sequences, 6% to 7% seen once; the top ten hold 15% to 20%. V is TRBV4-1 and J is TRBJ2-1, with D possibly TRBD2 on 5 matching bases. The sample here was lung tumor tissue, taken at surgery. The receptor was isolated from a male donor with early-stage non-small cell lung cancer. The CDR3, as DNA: TGCGCCAGCAGCCCACAGCGGTTCTCCTACAATGAGCAGTTCTTC. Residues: CASSPQRFSYNEQFF.